A selection of T cell receptor beta chains follows, all from one sample in a study of blood T cell repertoires in COVID-19. Generated by immunoSEQ multiplex PCR, the TCRdb table keeps only in-frame clones and is missing some. In the table there are approximately 100,000 clones, about three quarters of which are singletons. The sample comprised peripheral blood. The source is a human donor in a cohort sampled during active or convalescent COVID-19. Both conserved end residues are trimmed from each CDR3.

TRBJ1-1 TRBV27 ASSSFRESAAF
TRBJ2-7 TRBV7-9 ASSLDFNLYEQY
TRBJ2-7 TRBV20-1 SASGQGAYEQY
TRBJ1-4 TRBV4-3 ASRVQGGNEKLF
TRBJ2-7 TRBV4-2 ASSQDQSGPSYEQY
TRBJ2-7 TRBV20-1 SARLGGEQY
TRBJ2-3 TRBV5-5 ASSFGGQGRQADTQY
TRBJ2-7 TRBV19 ASSATGFYEQY
TRBJ2-1 TRBV6-6 ASKTGDEQF
TRBJ1-4 TRBV12-3/TRBV12-4 ASSLFRGEKLF
TRBJ1-5 TRBV7-9 ASSPTGGGNQPQH
TRBJ2-7 TRBV5-1 ASSQELAGGAY
TRBJ1-6 TRBV2 ASSDTSFNSPLH